This T cell receptor beta chain derives from a study of T cell changes during pregnancy in multiple sclerosis. The CDR3 sequence is 14 residues long. Per the germline V gene, CDR1 is SEHNR and CDR2 is FQNEAQ (reference sequence). Trimming pared 3 bases from V and 4 bases from J, leaving 12 bases between. The data were produced by immunoSEQ multiplex PCR, yet TCRdb's version contains in-frame clones alone and is incomplete. The profile shows 60,000 to 90,000 clones, just over 90% of them singletons. The starting material was peripheral blood, obtained after pregnancy. The chain recombines TRBV7-9 with TRBJ1-1; the D is unclear. The TCR comes from a female donor in good health, enrolled as a control in a pregnancy study. This chain's CDR3 is CASSFEGSSTEAFF. The CDR3 DNA reads as TGTGCCAGCAGCTTTGAGGGCTCAAGCACTGAAGCTTTCTTT.